Here is one T cell receptor (beta chain) with its context. It lacks a known antigen. Per-base quality was not reported, and no clone a single base away is much larger than it. Library generation was performed with PCR. The instrument given in TCRdb is Illumina HiSeq 2500. TCR libraries were prepared with molecular barcoding, using unique molecular identifiers to normalize TCRbeta repertoire quantification. TCRdb reprocessed the public reads (quality trimming at Q25 with fastp, clone calling with MiXCR) and kept in-frame beta chains. Each CDR3 protein appears once, grouped with its most common genes and DNA. The sample table holds some 290,000 distinct CDR3 sequences, of which roughly 21% were seen once. The ten most abundant clones make up 9.5% to 13% of the sample. This sample stems from a study of T-cell reconstitution after alpha-beta-depleted transplantation in children (dated by TCRdb to the mid-2010s). For context, the study as a whole: T-cell immune reconstitution after TCRalphabeta/CD19-depleted allogeneic hematopoietic cell transplantation in children was quantitatively tracked in the study by means of TCR repertoire profiling.

The paper as a whole reports these results and caveats: The frequencies of hyperexpanded clones fell over the following months, and after one year, T-cell counts and TCRbeta diversity were mostly attributed to newly produced T cells. About two months after transplant, the apparently early recovery of alphabetaT-cell counts reportedly depended on just several hundred clones that had expanded rapidly and came from non-depleted graft cells. In some patients, high TCRbeta diversity at day 60 was attributed to recipient T cells and intrathymic progenitors that had survived conditioning.

This specimen's treatment or condition label, interpreted: allogeneic hematopoietic cell transplantation with graft depleted of TCRalphabeta T cells and CD19 B cells. The children who served as transplant recipients had been given grafts of TCRalphabeta/CD19-depleted allogeneic hematopoietic cells. The sequence came from a male patient aged 5 to 17 who had a stem cell transplant for acute lymphoblastic leukemia, so the T cells may come from the graft donor. The specimen was PBMCs, mostly from graft donor cells, collected 180 days after TCRalphabeta/CD19-depleted stem cell transplant.

CDR3 reads: CASSLDAAGALFF. The DNA reads as follows: TGTGCCAGCAGCTTAGACGCTGCGGGAGCCCTTTTCTTC. The chain is assembled from TRBV7-8 and TRBJ2-1; 7 junctional bases match TRBD2. For CDR1 and CDR2, the germline V gene lists SGHVS and FQNEAQ. V is trimmed back by 1 base and J by 16 bases, and the junction contains 10 bases that no gene match accounts for. Its CDR3 holds 13 amino acids, cysteine through phenylalanine. The kept DNA is CDR3 alone, 39 bases in frame from the first base. When the CDR3 is completed using the reference TRBV7-8 and TRBJ2-1 genes on either side, the full variable domain is GAGVSQSPRYKVAKRGQDVALRCDPISGHVSLFWYQQALGQGPEFLTYFQNEAQLDKSGLPSDRFFAERPEGSVSTLKIQRTQQEDSAVYLCASSLDAAGALFFGPGTRLTVL.